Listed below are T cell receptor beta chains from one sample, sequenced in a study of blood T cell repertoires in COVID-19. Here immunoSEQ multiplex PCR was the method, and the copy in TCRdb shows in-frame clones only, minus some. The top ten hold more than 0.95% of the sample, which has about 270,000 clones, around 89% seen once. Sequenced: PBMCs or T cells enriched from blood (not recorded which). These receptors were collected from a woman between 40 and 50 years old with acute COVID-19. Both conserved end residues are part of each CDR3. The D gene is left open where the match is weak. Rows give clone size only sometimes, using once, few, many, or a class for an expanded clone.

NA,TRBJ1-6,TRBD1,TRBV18,CASSPRRGQGEDSPLHF,TGTGCCAGCTCACCCCGCCGAGGACAGGGGGAAGATTCACCCCTCCACTTT
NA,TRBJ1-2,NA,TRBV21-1,CASSNTYDYGYTF,TGTGCCAGCAGCAACACCTACGACTATGGCTACACCTTC
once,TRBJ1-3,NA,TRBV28,CASSPQSGNTIYF,TGTGCCAGCAGTCCCCAATCCGGAAACACCATATATTTT
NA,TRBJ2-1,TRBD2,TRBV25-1,CASSVRLAGRDEQFF,TGTGCCAGCAGTGTCCGTCTAGCGGGACGGGATGAGCAGTTCTTC
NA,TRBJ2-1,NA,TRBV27,CASSLGTSDEQFF,TGTGCCAGCAGTTTGGGGACATCGGATGAGCAGTTCTTC
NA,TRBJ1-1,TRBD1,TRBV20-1,CSASRRDRGTEAFF,TGCAGTGCAAGTCGCCGGGACAGGGGCACTGAAGCTTTCTTT
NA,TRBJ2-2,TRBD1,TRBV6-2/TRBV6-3,CASSYSGTALGELFF,TGTGCCAGCAGTTACTCGGGGACAGCACTCGGGGAGCTGTTTTTT
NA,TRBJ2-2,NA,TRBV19,CASRIHGGEAGELFF,TGTGCCAGTAGAATCCACGGAGGAGAAGCCGGGGAGCTGTTTTTT
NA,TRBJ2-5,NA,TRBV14,CASSQVTFFAGDILYF,TGTGCCAGCAGCCAAGTTACGTTTTTCGCGGGCGACATCCTGTACTTC
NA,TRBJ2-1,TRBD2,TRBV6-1,CASSETLTSGGNEQFF,TGTGCCAGCAGTGAAACCTTAACTAGCGGGGGGAATGAGCAGTTCTTC
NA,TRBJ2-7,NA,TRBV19,CASSIDSQSSYEQYF,TGTGCCAGTAGTATTGACAGCCAGAGCTCCTACGAGCAGTACTTC
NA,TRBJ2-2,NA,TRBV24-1,CATSRGTGELFF,TGTGCCACCAGCCGGGGTACCGGGGAGCTGTTTTTT
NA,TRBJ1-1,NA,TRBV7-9,CASSRLGSIGVEAFF,TGTGCCAGCAGCCGACTTGGGTCCATTGGTGTTGAAGCTTTCTTT
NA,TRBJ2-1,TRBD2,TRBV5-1,CASSLAFLAGPGASEQFF,TGCGCCAGCAGCTTGGCCTTCCTAGCGGGACCTGGAGCGAGTGAGCAGTTCTTC
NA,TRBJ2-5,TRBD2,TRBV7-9,CASSEGLAGTKTQYF,TGTGCCAGCAGCGAGGGACTAGCGGGAACCAAGACCCAGTACTTC
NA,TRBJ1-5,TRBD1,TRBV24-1,CATSDPQGGNQPQHF,TGTGCCACCAGTGACCCACAGGGGGGCAATCAGCCCCAGCATTTT
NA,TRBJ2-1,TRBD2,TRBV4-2,CASSQEWSSGYPPIYNEQFF,TGTGCCAGCAGCCAAGAGTGGTCTAGCGGGTACCCTCCGATCTACAATGAGCAGTTCTTC
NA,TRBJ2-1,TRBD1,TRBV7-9,CASSSRLTGDNEQFF,TGTGCCAGCAGCTCCCGTTTGACAGGGGACAATGAGCAGTTCTTC
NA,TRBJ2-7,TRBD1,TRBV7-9,CASSLDARGYEQYF,TGTGCCAGCAGCTTAGATGCCAGGGGGTACGAGCAGTACTTC
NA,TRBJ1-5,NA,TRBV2,CASSAYSNQPQHF,TGTGCCAGTAGCGCCTATAGCAATCAGCCCCAGCATTTT
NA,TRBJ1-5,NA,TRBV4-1,CASSQVAGVGRNQPQHF,TGCGCCAGCAGCCAAGTTGCGGGGGTTGGAAGGAATCAGCCCCAGCATTTT
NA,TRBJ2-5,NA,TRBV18,CASLDPGETQYF,TGTGCCAGCTTAGACCCGGGGGAGACCCAGTACTTC
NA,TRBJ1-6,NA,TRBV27,CASSHITQSDFRSPLHF,TGTGCCAGCAGTCACATAACTCAATCGGACTTTCGTTCACCCCTCCACTTT
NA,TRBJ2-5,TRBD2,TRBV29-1,CSVAGSGSEGETQYF,TGCAGCGTTGCCGGGAGCGGGAGTGAGGGAGAGACCCAGTACTTC
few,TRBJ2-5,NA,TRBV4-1,CASSWTEQETQYF,TGCGCCAGCAGCTGGACAGAGCAAGAGACCCAGTACTTC
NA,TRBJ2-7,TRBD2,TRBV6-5,CASSYTREGLYEQYF,TGTGCCAGCAGTTACACTCGGGAGGGCCTTTACGAGCAGTACTTC
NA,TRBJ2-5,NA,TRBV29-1,CSVEDSEETQYF,TGCAGCGTTGAAGACAGCGAAGAGACCCAGTACTTC
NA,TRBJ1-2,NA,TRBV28,CASSPVAGWHGYTF,TGTGCCAGCAGTCCCGTGGCCGGGTGGCATGGCTACACCTTC
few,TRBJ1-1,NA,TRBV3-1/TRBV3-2,CASSQAGNTEAFF,TGTGCCAGCAGCCAAGCAGGGAACACTGAAGCTTTCTTT
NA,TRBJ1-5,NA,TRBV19,CASSTGTTQQAQHF,TGTGCCAGTAGTACAGGGACAACCCAGCAGGCCCAGCATTTT
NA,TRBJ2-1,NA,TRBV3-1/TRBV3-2,CASSQAVFRSARTNEQFF,TGTGCCAGCAGCCAAGCTGTATTCCGGAGCGCGCGAACCAATGAGCAGTTCTTC
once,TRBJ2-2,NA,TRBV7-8,CASSFQEGTPNTGELFF,TGTGCCAGCAGCTTTCAGGAGGGGACCCCGAACACCGGGGAGCTGTTTTTT
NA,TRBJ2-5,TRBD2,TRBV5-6,CASSLASGTSSLETQYF,TGTGCCAGCAGCTTGGCTAGCGGGACTAGCTCATTAGAGACCCAGTACTTC
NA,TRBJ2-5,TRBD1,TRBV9,CASSVAPTGRGETQYF,TGTGCCAGCAGCGTAGCCCCGACAGGGAGAGGAGAGACCCAGTACTTC
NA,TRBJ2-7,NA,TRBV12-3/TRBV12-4,CASSFISEQYF,TGTGCCAGCAGTTTTATTAGCGAGCAGTACTTC
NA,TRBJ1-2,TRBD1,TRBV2,CASRGTEWGYGYTF,TGTGCCAGCAGAGGGACAGAATGGGGCTATGGCTACACCTTC
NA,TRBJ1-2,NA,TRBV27,CASSYRDSNYGYTF,TGTGCCAGCAGTTACAGAGATTCTAACTATGGCTACACCTTC
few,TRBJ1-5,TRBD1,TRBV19,CASIPRDRALSNQPQHF,TGTGCCAGTATCCCAAGGGACAGGGCTCTTAGCAATCAGCCCCAGCATTTT
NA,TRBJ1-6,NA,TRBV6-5,CASSYGSGGSPLHF,TGTGCCAGCAGTTACGGATCGGGTGGTTCACCCCTCCACTTT
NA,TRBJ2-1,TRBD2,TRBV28,CASRPGWGSGRALNEQFF,TGTGCCAGCAGGCCGGGATGGGGGAGCGGGAGGGCCCTCAATGAGCAGTTCTTC
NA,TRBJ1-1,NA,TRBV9,CASSVELTEAFF,TGTGCCAGCAGCGTAGAACTCACTGAAGCTTTCTTT
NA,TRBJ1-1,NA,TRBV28,CASSLLPGGMNTEAFF,TGTGCCAGCAGTTTACTCCCCGGAGGGATGAACACTGAAGCTTTCTTT
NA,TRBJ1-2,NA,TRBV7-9,CASSSIPTF,TGTGCCAGCAGTAGCATCCCCACCTTC
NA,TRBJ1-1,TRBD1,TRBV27,CASSPGQGAITEAFF,TGTGCCAGCAGTCCTGGTCAGGGGGCGATCACTGAAGCTTTCTTT